One sample yielded the 23 T cell receptor beta chains listed below, sequenced in a study of T cell clones after liver transplantation. TCRdb's table, derived via immunoSEQ multiplex PCR, lists solely in-frame clones and lacks some. The repertoire holds roughly 100,000 clones, about 88% seen once, with approximately 3% in the top ten. Sequencing was performed on CD4+ T cells from blood, taken approximately 43 months after liver transplant. Receptors originate from a human patient who received a liver transplant. Some T cells may be supplied by the graft donor.

This chain connects TRBV19 to TRBJ1-5; D is ambiguous. Trimming removed 2 bases at V and 5 bases at J, with 13 bases between. This CDR3 contains 15 residues. Germline V gene data show CDR1 as LNHDA and CDR2 as SQIVND (reference sequence). CDR3 amino acids: CASSIPARRDQPQHF. The CDR3 coding sequence is TGTGCCAGTAGTATACCGGCCCGGAGGGATCAGCCCCAGCATTTT.

The V gene is TRBV27, the J gene TRBJ1-2, with 8 nucleotides matching TRBD1. V gave up 5 bases and J gave up 8 bases; unmatched junction bases: 19. The CDR3 consists of 17 residues. Germline CDR1 reads MNHEY; CDR2 reads SMNVEV (reference sequence). The CDR3 sequence: CASSEDRATLNVRGYTF. CDR3 DNA: TGTGCCAGCAGTGAGGACAGGGCCACCCTAAACGTTCGGGGCTACACCTTC.

This clone has only one observation. The V call is TRBV10-2, the J call TRBJ2-1; 8 bases are shared with TRBD2. Trimming took 3 bases from V and 0 from J; bases not matched to a gene: 4. In germline, CDR1 is WSHSY, CDR2 SAAADI. This CDR3 is built from 16 residues. The CDR3 loop reads CASSDQRGSSYNEQFF. CDR3 nucleotide sequence: TGCGCCAGCAGTGATCAGCGGGGGAGCTCCTACAATGAGCAGTTCTTC.

There are a few counts of this clone. The chain carries TRBV5-6 and TRBJ2-1; tentatively, D is TRBD2 (5 bases). From germline, CDR1 is SGHDT and CDR2 YYEEEE. The CDR3 length is 15 residues. V lost 1 base and J 7 bases, leaving 15 bases between the germline ends. This chain's CDR3 is CASSLPNSPGNEQFF. CDR3 coding DNA: TGTGCCAGCAGCTTGCCAAATTCCCCGGGAAATGAGCAGTTCTTC.

V usage is TRBV27 and J usage is TRBJ2-5; a possible D gene is TRBD2 (6 bases). Trimming shortened V by 5 bases and J by 1 base, and 26 bases separated the two germline ends. This CDR3 comprises 19 residues. CDR1 MNHEY and CDR2 SMNVEV come from the germline V gene (reference sequence). CDR3 sequence reads: CASSPTFGGAVQIQETQYF. The CDR3 coding sequence is TGTGCCAGCAGTCCGACCTTCGGAGGGGCCGTTCAAATCCAAGAGACCCAGTACTTC.

Only a few counts were recorded for this clone. V usage is TRBV27 and J usage is TRBJ1-5, with D possibly being TRBD1 (5 bases). The CDR3 extends over 17 amino acids. Germline V gene data show CDR1 as MNHEY and CDR2 as SMNVEV (reference sequence). With 1 base removed from V and 0 bases from J, the gap between germline ends came to 13 bases. The CDR3 is CASSLYLGTDSNQPQHF. The CDR3, as DNA: TGTGCCAGCAGTTTATACCTCGGGACTGATAGCAATCAGCCCCAGCATTTT.

This clone was counted a single time. The V and J genes are TRBV15 and TRBJ1-1, with D perhaps TRBD1 (5 bases). The V end was cut by 0 bases, the J end by 1 base, with 9 bases between. Germline V CDR1 and CDR2: LNHNV, YYDKDF (reference sequence). This CDR3 comprises 15 residues. The CDR3 loop reads CATSRDPGGNTEAFF. The CDR3 region has the DNA TGTGCCACCAGCAGAGATCCTGGGGGGAACACTGAAGCTTTCTTT.

The chain combines TRBV15 with TRBJ1-5; D remains ambiguous. V lost 1 base and J 4 bases, leaving 8 bases between the germline ends. Germline CDR1 reads LNHNV; CDR2 reads YYDKDF (reference sequence). CDR3 length equals 14 residues. The CDR3 region has the DNA TGTGCCACCAGCAGAGGGCGGGGAAATCAGCCCCAGCATTTT. It codes for CATSRGRGNQPQHF.

This chain uses TRBV27 with TRBJ1-4, with 9 bases identical to TRBD1. The junction had 7 bases not matched to a gene; V was cut back by 4 bases and J by 10 bases. This CDR3 spans 14 amino acids. CDR1 is MNHEY and CDR2 is SMNVEV in the germline V gene (reference sequence). The CDR3 spells CASSSGTGKRKLFF. CDR3 coding DNA: TGTGCCAGCAGTTCCGGGACAGGGAAGAGAAAACTGTTTTTT.

The CDR3 sequence is CAISGPTGELFF. For the CDR3, the DNA is TGTGCCATCAGTGGGCCCACCGGGGAGCTGTTTTTT. The V and J genes are TRBV10-3 and TRBJ2-2; D gene unclear. Germline V gene data show CDR1 as ENHRY and CDR2 as SYGVKD. V was cut by 4 bases and J by 4 bases, with 4 bases left in between. The CDR3 loop spans 12 amino acids.

This chain links TRBV27 with TRBJ2-3; D is unresolved. Between the trimmed V and J ends, which lost 7 bases and 0 bases, there was a span of 20 bases. Germline CDR1 and CDR2: MNHEY and SMNVEV (reference sequence). The CDR3 covers 17 residues. This chain's CDR3 is CASTPPIAGISTDTQYF. The CDR3 region has the DNA TGTGCCAGCACCCCCCCCATTGCCGGAATTAGCACAGATACGCAGTATTTT.

The gene calls are TRBV14 and TRBJ2-2, with D unclear. The germline gives CDR1 SGHDN, CDR2 FVKESK. Trimming shortened V by 4 bases and J by 3 bases, and 15 bases separated the two germline ends. The CDR3 loop spans 16 amino acids. In nucleotides, the CDR3 is TGTGCCAGCAGCCTCACCGTAGTTTTGGACACCGGGGAGCTGTTTTTT. Amino acids: CASSLTVVLDTGELFF.

The rearrangement joins TRBV2 to TRBJ2-1, with TRBD1 matching over 8 bases. V shed 6 bases and J 7 bases; nucleotides not matched to a gene: 5. This CDR3 is 13 amino acids long. CDR1 and CDR2 from the germline V gene are SNHLY and FYNNEI. CDR3 sequence: CASSGQGTNEQFF. CDR3 in DNA: TGTGCCAGCAGCGGACAGGGAACGAATGAGCAGTTCTTC.

This clone is medium-sized (0.01 to 0.1%) by share. The chain carries TRBV4-1 and TRBJ1-2, with 9 bases matching TRBD1. Germline lookup yields CDR1 MGHRA and CDR2 YSYEKL. The CDR3 has 15 residues. V was clipped by 4 bases and J by 2 bases; unmatched bases: 5. The CDR3, as DNA: TGCGCCAGCAGCCGGGGGACAGGGAGAAACTATGGCTACACCTTC. This gives the protein CASSRGTGRNYGYTF.

The chain combines TRBV28 with TRBJ1-1, with D possibly TRBD1 on 6 matching bases. Germline V gives CDR1 MDHEN, CDR2 SYDVKM. V was shortened by 3 bases and J by 0 bases, with 11 bases between the two germline ends. This CDR3 is 15 amino acids long. The CDR3 DNA reads TGTGCCAGCAGTTTTGGCGGACAGCTGAACACTGAAGCTTTCTTT. Its protein is CASSFGGQLNTEAFF. Full variable domain (rest looked up from reference TRBV28 and TRBJ1-1): DVKVTQSSRYLVKRTGEKVFLECVQDMDHENMFWYRQDPGLGLRLIYFSYDVKMKEKGDIPEGYSVSREKKERFSLILESASTNQTSMYLCASSFGGQLNTEAFFGQGTRLTVV.

The gene calls are TRBV7-2 and TRBJ2-2; 8 bases agree with TRBD1. This CDR3 spans 16 amino acids. Trimming cost V 5 bases and J 5 bases; bases outside gene matches: 10. Germline V gene lookup returns CDR1 SGHTA and CDR2 FQGNSA. CDR3 bases: TGTGCCAGCAGCCCTTACAGGGGGAGAGGGACCGGGGAGCTGTTTTTT. Encoded protein: CASSPYRGRGTGELFF.

This rearrangement joins TRBV7-8 to TRBJ1-5; 10 nucleotides match TRBD1. Germline CDR1 and CDR2: SGHVS and FQNEAQ. V was pared by 5 bases and J by 5 bases, with 6 bases of the junction left unmatched. The CDR3 loop spans 15 amino acids. In DNA, the CDR3 is TGTGCCAGCAGCCCCCGGACAGGGGGAGATCAGCCCCAGCATTTT. Translated: CASSPRTGGDQPQHF.

This sequence joins TRBV29-1 and TRBJ2-1; the match to TRBD1 covers 7 bases. The germline gives CDR1 SQVTM, CDR2 ANQGSEA. Trimming removed 4 bases from V and 8 bases from J; junction bases left unmatched: 5. The CDR3 covers 12 residues. The CDR3 reads CSVGPTGYEQFF. The CDR3 nucleotides read TGCAGCGTTGGACCGACAGGGTATGAGCAGTTCTTC.

This clone was found once. This sequence joins TRBV9 and TRBJ2-7; possibly TRBD1 for D (6 bases). Per the germline V gene, CDR1 is SGDLS and CDR2 is YYNGEE. There are 16 residues in the CDR3. The V end was cut by 0 bases, the J end by 2 bases, with 15 bases between. The CDR3 loop is CASSVGTDLLAYEQYF. In nucleotides, the CDR3 is TGTGCCAGCAGCGTAGGGACAGACTTGCTAGCCTACGAGCAGTACTTC.

The chain recombines TRBV5-4 with TRBJ1-1; 9 bases line up with TRBD1. Germline CDR1 and CDR2: SGHNT and YYREEE (reference sequence). With 4 bases clipped from V and 0 bases from J, the junction kept 7 bases outside the gene matches. The CDR3 consists of 16 residues. The CDR3 DNA sequence: TGTGCCAGCAGCCTAGGGACAGGGATGATGAACACTGAAGCTTTCTTT. Its translation: CASSLGTGMMNTEAFF.

This chain links TRBV7-8 with TRBJ1-1; tentatively, D is TRBD1 (5 bases). V was shortened by 4 bases and J by 0 bases, with 15 bases between the two germline ends. The CDR3 totals 16 residues. In germline, CDR1 is SGHVS, CDR2 FQNEAQ. Here the CDR3 reads CASSSTGTLLNTEAFF. CDR3 DNA sequence: TGTGCCAGCAGCTCTACCGGGACGTTACTGAACACTGAAGCTTTCTTT.

The chain combines TRBV19 with TRBJ1-6; no clear D. The CDR3 is 14 residues long. V shed 3 bases and J shed 7 bases, with 10 bases lying between them. Germline V CDR1 and CDR2: LNHDA, SQIVND (reference sequence). DNA for the CDR3: TGTGCCAGTAGTATCGGAGGTGTAAATTCACCCCTCCACTTT. This codes for CASSIGGVNSPLHF.

The J gene is TRBJ1-1, the V gene TRBV28; D gene uncertain. This CDR3 spans 16 amino acids. Germline values: CDR1 MDHEN, CDR2 SYDVKM. Trimming took 4 bases from V and 0 from J, leaving 15 bases between them. The DNA for the CDR3 is TGTGCCAGCAGTTCCGCACAAATGAGGGTGAACACTGAAGCTTTCTTT. Translation: CASSSAQMRVNTEAFF.